The 4 T cell receptor beta chains below come from one sample, sequenced in a study of human T cells and chemical hapten exposure. TCRdb reprocessed the RACE reads with MiXCR, giving one entry per CDR3 protein. Of 80,000 to 100,000 distinct CDR3 sequences listed, about a tenth were seen once; the top ten hold under 3.5%. Time point in this sample: pre-sensitization, week 0. Indicated treatment: therapeutic diphenylcyclopropenone sensitization with weekly scalp DPC. This specimen consisted of whole blood, obtained in connection with sensitization to the hapten diphenylcyclopropenone (DPC). Receptors were obtained from a woman aged 60-70 years with alopecia areata. Some clones in this sample may be carry-over from other donors' samples.

In its sample, this clonotype was seen a few times. The gene calls are TRBV5-1 and TRBJ1-5, with a possible D match to TRBD1 (5 bases). Germline CDR1 is SGHRS and CDR2 is YFSETQ. V was cut by 0 bases and J by 7 bases, with 8 bases left in between. There are 13 residues in the CDR3. This chain's CDR3 is CASSLGQGQPQHF. The CDR3 bases are TGCGCCAGCAGCTTGGGGCAGGGCCAGCCCCAGCATTTT.

The V and J genes are TRBV9 and TRBJ2-1, with D hard to call. Germline-derived CDR1 and CDR2 are SGDLS and YYNGEE. The V gene lost 4 bases and the J gene lost 9 bases, with 14 bases spanning the gap. The CDR3 spans 13 residues. This CDR3 is CASSPHDPAEQFF. CDR3 sequence (DNA): TGTGCCAGCAGCCCACACGACCCGGCTGAGCAGTTCTTC.

A word on this clonotype: This may arise from a read error, as a much more abundant clone is one base away. The chain recombines TRBV13 with TRBJ2-7; 8 bases are shared with TRBD2. The ends lost 7 bases at V and 0 bases at J; junction bases unmatched: 8. Germline V gene data show CDR1 as PRHDT and CDR2 as FYEKMQ (reference sequence). CDR3 size: 15 residues. CDR3 in DNA: TGTGCCAGCACCGGCAGCGGGACTAGCTCCTACGAGCAGTACTTC. It specifies CASTGSGTSSYEQYF.

This clonotype was observed at least ten times. The chain uses TRBV5-1 and TRBJ2-1; no definite D call. Germline assignment: CDR1 SGHRS and CDR2 YFSETQ. V lost 2 bases and J 6 bases, leaving 12 bases between the germline ends. The CDR3 consists of 14 residues. DNA of the CDR3: TGCGCCAGCAGCTTTGGGCAAGGAACCAATGAGCAGTTCTTC. Translating gives CASSFGQGTNEQFF.